This T cell receptor (beta chain) was sequenced during a study of cytomegalovirus exposure and HLA in healthy donors. Study-level points and caveats: Some V segments (TRBV6-2 and TRBV6-3 among them) were excluded as indistinguishable.

Primers for the PCR totalled 60 Vbeta and 13 Jbeta. The table came from immunoSEQ multiplex PCR; TCRdb's copy has only in-frame clones and leaves some out. In the table there are about 200,000 clones, approximately 80% of which are singletons. This clone was seen a single time. Antigen unknown. V was trimmed by 1 base and J by 8 bases, leaving 11 bases between them. This CDR3 contains 12 residues. The germline CDR1 and CDR2 sequences are GTSNPN and SVGIG (reference sequence). The chain carries TRBV30 and TRBJ1-2; perhaps TRBD1 as D (5 bases). The sequencing input was PBMCs. The sequence was obtained from a boy aged 2 to 10 in good health and CMV-seronegative. The CDR3 is CAWSARGWGYTF. The CDR3, as DNA: TGTGCCTGGAGTGCCCGGGGGTGGGGCTACACCTTC.